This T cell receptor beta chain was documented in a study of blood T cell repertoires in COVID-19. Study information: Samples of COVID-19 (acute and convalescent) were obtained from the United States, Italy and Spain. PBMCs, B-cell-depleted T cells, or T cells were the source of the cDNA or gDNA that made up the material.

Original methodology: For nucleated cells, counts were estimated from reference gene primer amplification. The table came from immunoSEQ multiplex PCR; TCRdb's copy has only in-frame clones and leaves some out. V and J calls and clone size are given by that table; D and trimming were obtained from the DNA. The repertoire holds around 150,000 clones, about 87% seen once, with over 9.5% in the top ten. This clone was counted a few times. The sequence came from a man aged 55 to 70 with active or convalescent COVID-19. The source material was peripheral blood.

CDR3 region: CAISPTMNTEAFF. CDR3 nucleotide sequence: TGTGCCATCAGTCCTACCATGAACACTGAAGCTTTCTTT. The V and J genes are TRBV10-3 and TRBJ1-1; D ambiguous. Per germline, CDR1 ENHRY and CDR2 SYGVKD. V lost 5 bases and J 0 bases, leaving 7 bases between the germline ends. The CDR3 sequence is 13 residues long.